This TCR beta chain was sequenced during a study of OX40 agonist ivuxolimab in advanced cancers. Individuals having autoimmune disease history or systemic immunosuppression were not enrolled. Profiled with immunoSEQ multiplex PCR; TCRdb holds only in-frame clones, not every one. The sample records fewer than 90,000 clones, approximately 89% being singletons. The sequencing used CD4+ or CD8+ T cells sorted from blood, collected in a trial of the OX40 agonist ivuxolimab. The source of this sequence is an adult with an advanced solid tumor such as melanoma, head and neck, liver or kidney cancer.

CDR3 loop: CASSYRAHMNTEAFF. The CDR3 DNA is TGTGCCAGCAGTTACCGGGCCCACATGAACACTGAAGCTTTCTTT. The chain couples TRBV6-5 to TRBJ1-1, with D unresolved. CDR3 length: 15 amino acids. V dropped 2 bases and J dropped 0 bases, with 10 bases sitting between them. Looked up from germline, CDR1 is MNHEY and CDR2 is SVGAGI.